This entry lists 17 T cell receptor beta chains sequenced from one sample in a study of blood T cells in healthy people across ages. A second about 7 to 11 cycle PCR used barcoded and J-beta primers. From the 5' RACE reads, TCRdb called clonotypes with MiXCR, one entry per CDR3 protein. The sample records some 900,000 distinct CDR3 sequences, about 44% being singletons. The sequencing input was blood. Receptors originate from a man aged 25-45 years in good health.

This clonotype was seen a handful of times. This chain uses TRBV20-1 with TRBJ1-2; D unclear. CDR1 is DFQATT and CDR2 is SNEGSKA in the germline V gene (reference sequence). The CDR3 loop spans 14 amino acids. Deletions cut 3 bases from V and 2 bases from J, with 13 bases between. For the CDR3, the DNA is TGCAGTGCTAGCCTTTGGGAGGCAAACTATGGCTACACCTTC. Protein sequence: CSASLWEANYGYTF.

The V and J genes are TRBV20-1 and TRBJ1-1, with D perhaps TRBD1 (5 bases). CDR3 length: 14 residues. V was clipped by 6 bases and J by 1 base, with 15 bases between them. Germline assignment: CDR1 DFQATT and CDR2 SNEGSKA (reference sequence). The CDR3: CSAPDSNSNTEAFF. CDR3 in DNA: TGCAGTGCCCCCGACAGTAATTCGAACACTGAAGCTTTCTTT.

The chain joins TRBV4-1 to TRBJ2-7, with D maybe TRBD2 (6 bases). The V end was cut by 4 bases, the J end by 2 bases, with 15 bases between. Germline V gene sequence: CDR1 MGHRA, CDR2 YSYEKL. The CDR3 has 15 residues. Here the CDR3 reads CASSPEGTAPYEQYF. The CDR3 nucleotides are TGCGCCAGCAGCCCCGAAGGGACTGCCCCCTACGAGCAGTACTTC.

The chain uses TRBV29-1 and TRBJ2-2; 10 bases map to TRBD2. Germline V CDR1 and CDR2: SQVTM, ANQGSEA. The CDR3 loop spans 18 amino acids. V shed 2 bases and J 4 bases; nucleotides not matched to a gene: 13. The CDR3 loop reads CSVEIPQRGGSITGELFF. The DNA for the CDR3 is TGCAGCGTTGAAATCCCCCAGCGGGGGGGCAGCATCACCGGGGAGCTGTTTTTT.

This clonotype was picked up a small number of times. J is TRBJ2-7 and V is TRBV10-3, with 11 bases matching TRBD1. V gave up 4 bases and J gave up 2 bases; unmatched junction bases: 1. The CDR3 runs to 14 residues. Germline CDR1 and CDR2: ENHRY and SYGVKD. The CDR3 DNA follows: TGTGCCATCAGTGGGACAGGGGGCACCTACGAGCAGTACTTC. It encodes CAISGTGGTYEQYF.

This clonotype was seen a few times. V gene TRBV9 combines with J gene TRBJ2-5, with 7 bases aligning to TRBD1. The trim removed 2 bases at V and 2 bases at J, leaving 6 bases unmatched. CDR3 length: 15 amino acids. CDR1 is SGDLS and CDR2 is YYNGEE in the germline V gene. As DNA, the CDR3 is TGTGCCAGCAGCGTGGCAGGGGGACGACAAGAGACCCAGTACTTC. Amino acids: CASSVAGGRQETQYF.

In its sample, this clonotype was seen a few times. This rearrangement joins TRBV3-1 to TRBJ2-3, with 9 bases fitting TRBD2. The CDR3 consists of 16 residues. Germline V gives CDR1 LGHDT, CDR2 YNNKEL (reference sequence). Germline trimming cut 2 bases from V and 4 bases from J; bases unmatched to any gene: 7. DNA for the CDR3: TGTGCCAGCAGCCAAAGGGGCGGGGGGGCGTCAGATACGCAGTATTTT. Residues: CASSQRGGGASDTQYF.

This clonotype was counted between two and nine times. CDR3 in amino acids: CASSQRGGDYNEQFF. The CDR3 region has the DNA TGTGCCAGCAGTCAGCGCGGGGGGGATTACAATGAGCAGTTCTTC. The genes are TRBV27 and TRBJ2-1; 9 bases are a match to TRBD2. Germline assignment: CDR1 MNHEY and CDR2 SMNVEV (reference sequence). V lost 5 bases to trimming and J lost 4 bases; unmatched junction nucleotides: 6. The CDR3 runs 15 residues.

This clonotype turned up a few times. The gene calls are TRBV11-2 and TRBJ2-5, with no clear D. V was pared by 6 bases and J by 2 bases, with 13 bases between. CDR3 length: 14 residues. The germline V gene encodes CDR1 SGHAT and CDR2 FQNNGV. The CDR3 here is CASSPGPIQETQYF. CDR3 nucleotide sequence: TGTGCCAGCAGTCCTGGGCCGATTCAAGAGACCCAGTACTTC.

This chain connects TRBV20-1 to TRBJ2-7; D not resolved. The germline V and J ends were trimmed by 3 bases and 2 bases, with 11 bases remaining between them. The CDR3 length is 13 residues. Germline CDR1 and CDR2: DFQATT and SNEGSKA (reference sequence). The CDR3 region is CSARAAAPYEQYF. The CDR3 nucleotides read TGCAGTGCTAGGGCGGCGGCCCCCTACGAGCAGTACTTC.

The chain couples TRBV5-1 to TRBJ2-5; D may correspond to TRBD1 or TRBD2 (5 bases each). The J call may not be correct, given that the DNA end is closer to TRBJ2-7. The CDR3 totals 15 residues. CDR1 and CDR2 (germline): SGHRS, YFSETQ. This CDR3 reads CASSWVGTFVNEQYF. CDR3 nucleotide sequence: TGCGCCAGCAGCTGGGTCGGGACGTTTGTGAACGAGCAGTACTTC.

This clonotype came up a few times. This chain links TRBV7-9 with TRBJ1-5; D is ambiguous. V dropped 4 bases and J dropped 5 bases, with 9 bases sitting between them. Germline-derived CDR1 and CDR2 are SEHNR and FQNEAQ (reference sequence). The CDR3 runs to 13 residues. CDR3 loop: CASSWEADQPQHF. The CDR3 nucleotides are TGTGCCAGCAGCTGGGAGGCAGATCAGCCCCAGCATTTT.

V gene TRBV7-9 combines with J gene TRBJ1-2; 7 nucleotides line up with TRBD1. This CDR3 has 14 amino acids. The J segment lost 1 base and the V segment lost 4 bases, leaving 3 bases of the junction unmatched. Per the germline V gene, CDR1 is SEHNR and CDR2 is FQNEAQ (reference sequence). The CDR3: CASSSRDSNYGYTF. The CDR3 nucleotides are TGTGCCAGCAGCTCCCGGGACAGTAACTATGGCTACACCTTC. Filled out from reference TRBV7-9 and TRBJ1-2, the complete variable domain reads DTGVSQNPRHKITKRGQNVTFRCDPISEHNRLYWYRQTLGQGPEFLTYFQNEAQLEKSRLLSDRFSAERPKGSFSTLEIQRTEQGDSAMYLCASSSRDSNYGYTFGSGTRLTVV.

This chain uses TRBV7-9 with TRBJ1-4, with 8 bases fitting TRBD1. Losses at the gene ends were 6 bases for V and 3 bases for J; bases not matched to a gene: 6. The CDR3 consists of 15 residues. The germline V gene has CDR1 SEHNR and CDR2 FQNEAQ (reference sequence). The CDR3 bases are TGTGCCAGCAGGGACCAGACAGGGGCTAATGAAAAACTGTTTTTT. Translated: CASRDQTGANEKLFF.

The chain carries TRBV20-1 and TRBJ1-4; D might be TRBD1 (6 bases). This CDR3 spans 14 amino acids. Germline V gives CDR1 DFQATT, CDR2 SNEGSKA (reference sequence). The V gene lost 6 bases and the J gene lost 6 bases, with 17 bases spanning the gap. CDR3 residues: CSAPFIGGDEKLFF. DNA for the CDR3: TGCAGTGCCCCATTCATAGGGGGGGATGAAAAACTGTTTTTT.

V is TRBV4-1 and J is TRBJ2-5; D possibly corresponds to TRBD1 (5 bases). Per the germline V gene, CDR1 is MGHRA and CDR2 is YSYEKL. There are 15 residues in the CDR3. Trimming took off 1 base at V and 5 bases at J, with 14 bases between the two ends. The CDR3: CASSQGFRDGETQYF. CDR3 in DNA: TGCGCCAGCAGCCAAGGTTTCAGGGATGGGGAGACCCAGTACTTC.

V is TRBV12-3 or TRBV12-4 and J is TRBJ2-7; the match to TRBD1 covers 9 bases. The J call could be wrong; TRBJ2-5 is a better fit for the DNA end. This CDR3 is 15 amino acids long. CDR3 bases: TGTGCCAGCAGTTTAGGAGGACAGGGGAGAGAGACCCAGTACTTC. It codes for CASSLGGQGRETQYF.